The rows below give T cell receptor beta chains drawn from one sample of a study of OX40 agonist ivuxolimab in advanced cancers. TCRdb keeps only in-frame clones here, not all; method: immunoSEQ multiplex PCR. The data hold 55,000 to 75,000 clones, with 75% to 90% observed a single time. The sample here was CD4+ or CD8+ T cells sorted from blood, taken in a trial of the OX40 agonist ivuxolimab. Source of these receptors: an adult with an advanced solid tumor such as melanoma, head and neck, liver or kidney cancer. The CDR3 runs from the conserved cysteine through the conserved F or W. Fields, in order: V gene, J gene, D gene, clone size, CDR3 DNA, CDR3 protein. D genes are given only for firm matches. A clone size is listed for some rows: how often the clone was seen (once, few, many), or a class if it is expanded.

V gene: TRBV30; J gene: TRBJ1-2; D gene: .; clone size: .; CDR3 DNA: TGTGCCTGGAGTGCAGGCTATGGCTACACCTTC; CDR3 protein: CAWSAGYGYTF
V gene: TRBV19; J gene: TRBJ2-7; D gene: .; clone size: once; CDR3 DNA: TGTGCCAGTAGTATACCTCCCTACGAGCAGTACTTC; CDR3 protein: CASSIPPYEQYF
V gene: TRBV18; J gene: TRBJ1-5; D gene: .; clone size: once; CDR3 DNA: TGTGCCAGCTCACCACCGGGCCAATATAGCAATCAGCCCCAGCATTTT; CDR3 protein: CASSPPGQYSNQPQHF
V gene: TRBV6-6; J gene: TRBJ1-5; D gene: TRBD1; clone size: .; CDR3 DNA: TGTGCCAGCACTCAGACAGGGGGAGGCAATCAGCCCCAGCATTTT; CDR3 protein: CASTQTGGGNQPQHF
V gene: TRBV7-9; J gene: TRBJ1-2; D gene: .; clone size: .; CDR3 DNA: TGTGCCAGCAGCTTAGCGTCAGGGTATGGCTACACCTTC; CDR3 protein: CASSLASGYGYTF
V gene: TRBV6-5; J gene: TRBJ2-3; D gene: .; clone size: .; CDR3 DNA: TGTGCCAGCAGTTATCGGAGGGGACAAGGCACAGATACGCAGTATTTT; CDR3 protein: CASSYRRGQGTDTQYF
V gene: TRBV7-2; J gene: TRBJ2-7; D gene: TRBD2; clone size: .; CDR3 DNA: TGTGCCAGCAGATTACCGGGACTAGCGCTTTACGAGCAGTACTTC; CDR3 protein: CASRLPGLALYEQYF
V gene: TRBV5-1; J gene: TRBJ1-1; D gene: .; clone size: .; CDR3 DNA: TGCGCCAGCAGCTTGGCGTGGACAATAAGCCGGGCGAACACTGAAGCTTTCTTT; CDR3 protein: CASSLAWTISRANTEAFF
V gene: TRBV19; J gene: TRBJ2-5; D gene: .; clone size: .; CDR3 DNA: TGTGCCAGTAGTATGTCGGGGGAAGAGACCCAGTACTTC; CDR3 protein: CASSMSGEETQYF
V gene: TRBV7-3; J gene: TRBJ2-3; D gene: .; clone size: .; CDR3 DNA: TGTGCCAGCAGCTTGGTGGGGCCAGATACGCAGTATTTT; CDR3 protein: CASSLVGPDTQYF
V gene: TRBV7-8; J gene: TRBJ2-3; D gene: TRBD1; clone size: .; CDR3 DNA: TGTGCCAGCAGCATAAGATGGACAGGGACAACTAGCACAGATACGCAGTATTTT; CDR3 protein: CASSIRWTGTTSTDTQYF
V gene: TRBV6-1; J gene: TRBJ2-7; D gene: .; clone size: .; CDR3 DNA: TGTGCCAGCAGGGATCAGTCCACCGGGGAGTACTTC; CDR3 protein: CASRDQSTGEYF
V gene: TRBV12-5; J gene: TRBJ2-5; D gene: .; clone size: few; CDR3 DNA: TGTGCTAGTGGTTCAGCGGGCCAAGAGACCCAGTACTTC; CDR3 protein: CASGSAGQETQYF
V gene: TRBV19; J gene: TRBJ2-6; D gene: .; clone size: .; CDR3 DNA: TGTGCCAGTAGAGGTATCGGGGGCTCTGGGGCCAACGTCCTGACTTTC; CDR3 protein: CASRGIGGSGANVLTF
V gene: TRBV9; J gene: TRBJ2-5; D gene: .; clone size: .; CDR3 DNA: TGTGCCAGCAGCCCCTTTGGAGAGACCCAGTACTTC; CDR3 protein: CASSPFGETQYF